The clone carrying this T cell receptor beta chain was detected many times. TCRdb re-called the RT-PCR reads with MiXCR, one entry per CDR3 protein. The sample holds around 700,000 distinct CDR3 sequences, 11% to 15% seen once. Sequencing was performed on memory CD4+ T cells from blood. The sequence came from a female donor in good health, serving as a healthy control.

The CDR3 here is CSAPTGGNYGYTF. CDR3 bases: TGCAGTGCCCCGACAGGGGGTAACTATGGCTACACCTTC. The chain couples TRBV20-1 to TRBJ1-2, with 9 bases that match TRBD1. The CDR3 length is 13 residues. The V segment lost 6 bases and the J segment 1 base; nucleotides outside the gene matches: 3. In germline, CDR1 is DFQATT, CDR2 SNEGSKA (reference sequence).